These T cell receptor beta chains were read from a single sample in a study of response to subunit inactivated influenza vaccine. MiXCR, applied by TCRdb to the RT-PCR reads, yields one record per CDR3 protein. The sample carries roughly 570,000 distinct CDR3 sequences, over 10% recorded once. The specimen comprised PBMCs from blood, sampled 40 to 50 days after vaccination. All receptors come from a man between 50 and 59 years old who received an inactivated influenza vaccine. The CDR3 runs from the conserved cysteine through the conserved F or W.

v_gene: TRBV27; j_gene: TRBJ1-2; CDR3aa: CASSTRDRGSGYTF
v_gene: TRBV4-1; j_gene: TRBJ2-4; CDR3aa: CASSHGKQAGPTQNIQYF
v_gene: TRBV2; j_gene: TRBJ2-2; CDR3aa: CASSEQPPNTGELFF
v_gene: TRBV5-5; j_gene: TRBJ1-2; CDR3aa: CASTLEGQANYGYTF
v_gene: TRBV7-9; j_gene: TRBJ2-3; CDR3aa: CASSPNGDTQYF
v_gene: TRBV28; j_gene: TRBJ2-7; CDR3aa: CASSRGGSTYEQYF
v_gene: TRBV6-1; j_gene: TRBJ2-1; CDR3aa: CASSRTGMGVGSEQFF
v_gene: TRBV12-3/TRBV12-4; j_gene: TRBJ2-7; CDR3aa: CASSRTSGGPRDEQYF
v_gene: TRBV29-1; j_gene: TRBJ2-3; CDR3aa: CSVRDRGGTDTQYF
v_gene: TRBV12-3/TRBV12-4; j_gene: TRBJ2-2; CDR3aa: CASSSWEANGELFF
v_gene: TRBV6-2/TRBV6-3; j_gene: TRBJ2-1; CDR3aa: CASSYRHTLGEGFF
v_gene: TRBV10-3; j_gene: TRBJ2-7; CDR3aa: CAISEEGIYEQYF
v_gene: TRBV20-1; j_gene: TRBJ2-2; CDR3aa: CCARGLAGGANTGELFF
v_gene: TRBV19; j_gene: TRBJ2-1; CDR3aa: CASSIERRGEQFF
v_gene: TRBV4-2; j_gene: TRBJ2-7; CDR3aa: CASSQPSGTSGGEQYF
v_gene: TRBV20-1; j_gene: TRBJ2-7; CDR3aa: CSARPGTYEQYF
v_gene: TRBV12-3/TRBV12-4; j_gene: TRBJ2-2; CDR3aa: CASRYQAFTGELFF
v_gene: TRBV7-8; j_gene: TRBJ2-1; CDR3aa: CASGSPGNEQFF
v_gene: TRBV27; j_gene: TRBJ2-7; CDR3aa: CASSLNPGGEQYF
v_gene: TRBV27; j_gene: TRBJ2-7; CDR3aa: CASSLSGTGGYEQYF
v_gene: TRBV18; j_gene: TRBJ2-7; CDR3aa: CASSQSTVSYEQYF
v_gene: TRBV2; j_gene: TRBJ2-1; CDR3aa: CASSERLAGNRIF
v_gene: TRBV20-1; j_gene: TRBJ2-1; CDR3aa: CSATDDEQFF
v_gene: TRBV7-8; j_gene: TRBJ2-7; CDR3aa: CASSLGGGGGSSYEQYF
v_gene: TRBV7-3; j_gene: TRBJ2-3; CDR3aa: CASSLKRGDTQYF
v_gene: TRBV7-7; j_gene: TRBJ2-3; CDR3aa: CASSLGTGRGSDTQYF
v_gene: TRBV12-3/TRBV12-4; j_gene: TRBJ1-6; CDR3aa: CASRTAAGSNSPLHF
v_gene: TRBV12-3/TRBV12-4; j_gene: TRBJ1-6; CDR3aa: CASSEQHLSPLHF
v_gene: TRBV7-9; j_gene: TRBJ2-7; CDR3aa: CASSLGGGQLPSYEQYF
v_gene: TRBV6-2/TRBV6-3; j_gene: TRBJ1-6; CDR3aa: CASSYTTATRSPLHF
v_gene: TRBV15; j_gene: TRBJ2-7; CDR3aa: CATSPRPFYEQYF
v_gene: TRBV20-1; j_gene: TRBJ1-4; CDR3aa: CSAPGTGGEKLFF
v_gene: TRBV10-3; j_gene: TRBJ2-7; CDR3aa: CAISESDIHEQYF
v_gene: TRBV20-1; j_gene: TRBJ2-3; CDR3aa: CSALWVAGVPTDTQYF
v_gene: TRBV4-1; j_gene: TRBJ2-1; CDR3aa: CASSQDGAGGAYNEQFF
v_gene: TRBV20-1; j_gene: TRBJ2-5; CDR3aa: CSAIPVTSAGETQYF
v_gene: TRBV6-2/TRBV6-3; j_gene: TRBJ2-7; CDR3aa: CASSYPGRSDEQYF
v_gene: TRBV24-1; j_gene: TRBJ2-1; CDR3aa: CATSDPKVGTGGDNEQFF
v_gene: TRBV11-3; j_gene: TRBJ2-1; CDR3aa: CASSPRGKTYNEQFF
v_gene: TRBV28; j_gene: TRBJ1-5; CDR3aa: CASSLARAQHF
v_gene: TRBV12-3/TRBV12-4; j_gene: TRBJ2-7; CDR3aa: CASGLAGGFYEQYF
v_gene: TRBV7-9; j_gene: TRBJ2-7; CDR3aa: CAVESSYEQYF
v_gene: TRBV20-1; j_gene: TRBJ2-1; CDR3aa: CSTGLAGGRTEQFF
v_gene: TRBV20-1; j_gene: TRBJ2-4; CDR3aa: CSARGREAKNIQYF
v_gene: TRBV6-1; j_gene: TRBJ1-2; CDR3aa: CASSPRQTSSYGYTF
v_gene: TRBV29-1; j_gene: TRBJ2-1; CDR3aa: CSVELARGNEQFF
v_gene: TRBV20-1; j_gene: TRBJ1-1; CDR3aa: CSAGQPNTEAFF
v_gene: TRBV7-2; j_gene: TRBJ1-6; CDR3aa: CASSPGGSGSPLHF
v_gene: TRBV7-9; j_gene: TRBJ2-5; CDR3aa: CASSQGQLQQETQYF
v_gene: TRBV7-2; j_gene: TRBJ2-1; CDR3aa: CASSSGVRGAYNEQFF
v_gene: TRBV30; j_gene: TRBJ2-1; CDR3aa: CASEGQGNVGQFF
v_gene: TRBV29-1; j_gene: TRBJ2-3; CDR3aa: CSVRGDGTQYF